This paragraph covers one T cell receptor beta chain sequence. Additional DNA sequences in this sample encode the identical CDR3. This sample stems from a study of blood T cell repertoires in COVID-19. Across the whole study: The United States, Italy and Spain provided the acute and convalescent COVID-19 samples. The analysed material was cDNA or gDNA that came from T cells, B-cell-depleted T cells, or PBMCs.

In the authors' methods: The authors estimated nucleated cell counts from reference gene primer amplification. The assay was immunoSEQ multiplex PCR, and TCRdb's table has in-frame clones only and misses some. V and J calls and clone size are as listed in that table; D and trimming were resolved from the DNA. The table has about 50,000 clones, about nine tenths seen once; the top ten hold roughly 6%. Trimming removed 6 bases at V and 1 base at J, with 9 bases between. Germline CDR1 LGHDT, CDR2 YNNKEL (reference sequence). The CDR3 is 13 residues long. The V call is TRBV3-1 (or the pseudogene TRBV3-2), the J call TRBJ1-1; D ambiguous. The sequenced sample was peripheral blood. The source is a man in his fifties with active COVID-19. The CDR3 region has the DNA TGTGCCAGCAGACTTACAGAGAACACTGAAGCTTTCTTT. Translating gives CASRLTENTEAFF.